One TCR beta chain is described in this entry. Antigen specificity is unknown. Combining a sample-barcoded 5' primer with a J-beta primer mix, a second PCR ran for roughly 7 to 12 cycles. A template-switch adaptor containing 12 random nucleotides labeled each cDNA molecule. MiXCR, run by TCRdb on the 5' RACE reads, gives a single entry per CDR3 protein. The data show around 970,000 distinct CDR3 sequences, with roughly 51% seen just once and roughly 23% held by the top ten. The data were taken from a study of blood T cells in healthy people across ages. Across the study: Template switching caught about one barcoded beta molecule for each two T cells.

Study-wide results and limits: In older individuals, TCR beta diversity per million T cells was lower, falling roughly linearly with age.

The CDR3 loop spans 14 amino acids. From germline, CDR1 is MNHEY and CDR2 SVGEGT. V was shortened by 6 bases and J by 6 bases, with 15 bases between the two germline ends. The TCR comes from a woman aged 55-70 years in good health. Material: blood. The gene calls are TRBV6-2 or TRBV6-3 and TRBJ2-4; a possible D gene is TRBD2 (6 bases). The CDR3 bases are TGTGCCAGCAGACCTCCCGCGGGATTAAACATTCAGTACTTC. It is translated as CASRPPAGLNIQYF.